Shown below are 3 T cell receptor beta chains from a single sample sequenced in a study of blood T cell repertoires in COVID-19. Only in-frame clones appear in the TCRdb table, and some are missing; sequencing was by immunoSEQ multiplex PCR. The sample consists of around 130,000 clones, over 70% of them appearing once. Sequences were obtained from peripheral blood. These receptors were taken from a man of 80 years or more with acute or convalescent COVID-19.

Written as DNA, the CDR3 is TGTGCCAGCAGCTTAGCTCGGGGGCCCCAGCATTTT. This encodes CASSLARGPQHF. This chain connects TRBV13 to TRBJ1-5, with D uncertain. This CDR3 region has 12 residues. V was pared by 1 base and J by 9 bases, with 7 bases between. Germline V gene sequence: CDR1 PRHDT, CDR2 FYEKMQ (reference sequence).

The chain is built from TRBV3-1 (or the pseudogene TRBV3-2) and TRBJ1-4; no clear D gene. The length of the CDR3 is 13 residues. V was clipped by 3 bases and J by 6 bases, with 8 bases between them. The germline CDR1 and CDR2 sequences are LGHDT and YNNKEL (reference sequence). DNA for the CDR3: TGTGCCAGCAGCCACAGGTGGGATGAAAAACTGTTTTTT. Translated, it gives CASSHRWDEKLFF.

This chain links TRBV3-1 (or the pseudogene TRBV3-2) with TRBJ1-2, with a possible D match to TRBD1 (6 bases). V was trimmed by 0 bases and J by 4 bases, leaving 18 bases between them. The CDR3 loop spans 17 amino acids. CDR1 LGHDT and CDR2 YNNKEL come from the germline V gene (reference sequence). The CDR3: CASSQDWSAGAGYGYTF. The CDR3 DNA reads TGTGCCAGCAGCCAAGATTGGTCGGCGGGGGCGGGCTATGGCTACACCTTC.